A single sample is the source of the 18 T cell receptor beta chains below, sequenced in a study of neurological immune-mediated disorders. A single record per CDR3 protein comes from TCRdb applying MiXCR to the 5' RACE reads. The repertoire consists of more than 40,000 distinct CDR3 sequences, with approximately 2.8% occurring once and the leading ten covering approximately 16%. The sample comprised PBMCs. The receptors derive from a woman in her 50s with multiple sclerosis.

This clonotype was counted at least ten times. The chain links TRBV20-1 to TRBJ2-1; 8 positions match TRBD1. Germline CDR1 reads DFQATT; CDR2 reads SNEGSKA (reference sequence). CDR3 length equals 14 residues. J lost 8 bases, V lost 1 base, and 7 bases had no gene match. The CDR3 loop is CSARVYRGVDEQFF. The CDR3 DNA reads as TGCAGTGCTAGAGTTTACAGGGGGGTCGATGAGCAGTTCTTC.

This clonotype has a count of ten or more. V usage is TRBV20-1 and J usage is TRBJ1-5; D is perhaps TRBD1 (6 bases). Deletions cut 1 base from V and 3 bases from J, with 13 bases between. The CDR3 spans 15 residues. Germline CDR1 is DFQATT and CDR2 is SNEGSKA (reference sequence). The CDR3 region has the DNA TGCAGTGCTAGAGTCTCAGGGGCCCTCAATCAGCCCCAGCATTTT. It translates to CSARVSGALNQPQHF.

The table lists this clonotype with many counts. The genes are TRBV2 and TRBJ1-2, with unresolved D. CDR1 and CDR2 (germline): SNHLY, FYNNEI. The CDR3 is made up of 13 amino acids. Trimming removed 4 bases at V and 8 bases at J, with 14 bases between. CDR3 bases: TGTGCCAGCAGTGGGCAGCGCCCTGGGGGCTACACCTTC. Translated: CASSGQRPGGYTF.

This clonotype was observed at least ten times. The V call is TRBV12-3 or TRBV12-4, the J call TRBJ2-1, with 10 positions matching TRBD2. This CDR3 spans 13 amino acids. With V trimmed by 3 bases and J by 12 bases, 5 bases remained unmatched. The CDR3: CASSFLAGEAQFF. The CDR3 nucleotides read TGTGCCAGCAGTTTTCTAGCGGGAGAAGCGCAGTTCTTC.

This clonotype was counted at least ten times. This chain connects TRBV7-2 to TRBJ2-7; 10 positions agree with TRBD2. The ends lost 5 bases at V and 5 bases at J; junction bases unmatched: 9. Germline CDR1 is SGHTA and CDR2 is FQGNSA. The CDR3 is 15 amino acids. For the CDR3, the DNA is TGTGCCAGCAGCATTCTAGCGGGAGTGCCTAACGAGCAGTACTTC. The encoded protein is CASSILAGVPNEQYF.

This clonotype has a count of ten or more. V and J are TRBV11-3 and TRBJ1-2, with D unresolved. Per germline, CDR1 SGHNT and CDR2 YENEEA. This CDR3 region has 17 residues. Trimming cost V 4 bases and J 4 bases, with 22 bases left between them. The chain's CDR3 is CASSSGLRGPNPYGYTF. The CDR3 region has the DNA TGTGCCAGCAGCTCCGGACTGCGAGGACCGAACCCCTATGGCTACACCTTC.

This clonotype was recorded at least ten times. The CDR3 reads CASSAALQPGSTGELFF. Written as DNA, the CDR3 is TGTGCCAGCAGCGCGGCCTTACAACCAGGGTCCACCGGGGAGCTGTTTTTT. The gene calls are TRBV12-3 or TRBV12-4 and TRBJ2-2, with a weak D call TRBD1 (5 bases). The V end lost 6 bases, the J end lost 4 bases, and 21 bases lay between the germline ends. The CDR3 length is 17 residues.

The chain employs TRBV29-1 and TRBJ2-3; D is perhaps TRBD2 (5 bases). Germline lookup yields CDR1 SQVTM and CDR2 ANQGSEA. This CDR3 has 13 amino acids. Trimming shortened V by 2 bases and J by 5 bases, and 11 bases separated the two germline ends. Here the CDR3 reads CSVESGFKDTQYF. The CDR3 nucleotides read TGCAGCGTTGAATCGGGGTTTAAAGATACGCAGTATTTT.

This clonotype was recorded at least ten times. This sequence joins TRBV15 and TRBJ1-5; 9 nucleotides line up with TRBD1. With 7 bases clipped from V and 6 bases from J, the junction kept 10 bases outside the gene matches. The CDR3 has 15 residues. From germline, CDR1 is LNHNV and CDR2 YYDKDF (reference sequence). The CDR3 bases are TGTGCCACCACCCCCGACAGGGGGGGCGGTCAGCCCCAGCATTTT. Its translation: CATTPDRGGGQPQHF.

This clonotype appeared many times. This chain links TRBV5-1 with TRBJ1-1; D is perhaps TRBD1 (5 bases). This CDR3 spans 13 amino acids. With 1 base removed from V and 2 bases from J, the gap between germline ends came to 6 bases. Looked up from germline, CDR1 is SGHRS and CDR2 is YFSETQ. CDR3 protein: CASSLTGNTEAFF. Written as DNA, the CDR3 is TGCGCCAGCAGCTTGACAGGCAACACTGAAGCTTTCTTT.

There are many counts of this clonotype. The rearrangement uses TRBV5-1 and TRBJ2-3; D is possibly TRBD1 (5 bases). V lost 0 bases and J 0 bases, leaving 11 bases between the germline ends. CDR3 length: 16 amino acids. The V gene's germline CDR1 is SGHRS and CDR2 YFSETQ. CDR3 protein: CASSLDPGSSTDTQYF. The CDR3 coding sequence is TGCGCCAGCAGCTTGGATCCAGGGTCTAGCACAGATACGCAGTATTTT.

This clonotype showed up many times. This chain joins TRBV6-1 and TRBJ2-3; TRBD2 might be the D (6 bases). CDR1 and CDR2 (germline): MNHNS, SASEGT. CDR3 length equals 16 residues. The ends were cut back, 1 base at V and 1 base at J, with 12 bases in the middle. CDR3 residues: CASSEGLALGTDTQYF. The CDR3 region has the DNA TGTGCCAGCAGTGAAGGTCTAGCGTTGGGCACAGATACGCAGTATTTT.

This clonotype has a count of ten or more. CDR3 nucleotides: TGCGCCAGCAGCCCCGGACAGGGGGCGGCCGGGGAGCTGTTTTTT. This translates into CASSPGQGAAGELFF. V gene TRBV5-1 combines with J gene TRBJ2-2; the match to TRBD1 covers 11 bases. The CDR3 loop spans 15 amino acids. Trimming removed 4 bases from V and 6 bases from J; junction bases left unmatched: 5. CDR1 and CDR2 from the germline V gene are SGHRS and YFSETQ.

This clonotype was detected ten times or more. This sequence joins TRBV5-1 and TRBJ2-4; 9 nucleotides line up with TRBD2. V shed 0 bases and J 0 bases; nucleotides not matched to a gene: 10. CDR1 SGHRS and CDR2 YFSETQ come from the germline V gene. The CDR3 is 19 residues long. In DNA form, the CDR3 reads TGCGCCAGCAGCTTGGGGGCTAGCGGGGTCGGTTTAGCCAAAAACATTCAGTACTTC. Translated, it gives CASSLGASGVGLAKNIQYF. The full variable domain, completed using reference TRBV5-1 and TRBJ2-4, is KAGVTQTPRYLIKTRGQQVTLSCSPISGHRSVSWYQQTPGQGLQFLFEYFSETQRNKGNFPGRFSGRQFSNSRSEMNVSTLELGDSALYLCASSLGASGVGLAKNIQYFGAGTRLSVL.

This clonotype was picked up many times. The chain is built from TRBV9 and TRBJ1-3; perhaps TRBD1 as D (6 bases). This CDR3 has 14 amino acids. V lost 2 bases and J 6 bases, leaving 12 bases between the germline ends. Germline assignment: CDR1 SGDLS and CDR2 YYNGEE. In nucleotides, the CDR3 is TGTGCCAGCAGCGTCACCGCAGGGGTAAACACCATATATTTT. Its translation: CASSVTAGVNTIYF.

This clonotype was observed at least ten times. The chain recombines TRBV20-1 with TRBJ1-2, with TRBD1 as a possible D gene (5 bases). The germline gives CDR1 DFQATT, CDR2 SNEGSKA (reference sequence). This CDR3 is 14 amino acids long. V shed 1 base and J shed 0 bases, with 9 bases lying between them. CDR3 residues: CSARAGTSNYGYTF. The CDR3 nucleotides are TGCAGTGCTAGAGCTGGGACCTCTAACTATGGCTACACCTTC.

This clonotype occurred many times. The chain employs TRBV7-9 and TRBJ2-7; 9 bases line up with TRBD1. Germline values: CDR1 SEHNR, CDR2 FQNEAQ (reference sequence). The V gene end was trimmed by 5 bases and the J gene end by 4 bases; junction bases not matched to a gene: 15. The CDR3 sequence is 17 residues long. The DNA of the CDR3 is TGTGCCAGCAGCCAAACCCAAAAAAGACAGGGGGTATACGAGCAGTACTTC. This encodes CASSQTQKRQGVYEQYF.

In this sample, this clonotype turned up many times. The J gene is TRBJ2-1, the V gene TRBV7-2; D gene ambiguous. Trimming took off 4 bases at V and 2 bases at J, with 3 bases between the two ends. Germline V gene sequence: CDR1 SGHTA, CDR2 FQGNSA. The CDR3 loop spans 12 amino acids. For the CDR3, the DNA is TGTGCCAGCAGCTCCCCCTACAATGAGCAGTTCTTC. It yields the protein CASSSPYNEQFF.